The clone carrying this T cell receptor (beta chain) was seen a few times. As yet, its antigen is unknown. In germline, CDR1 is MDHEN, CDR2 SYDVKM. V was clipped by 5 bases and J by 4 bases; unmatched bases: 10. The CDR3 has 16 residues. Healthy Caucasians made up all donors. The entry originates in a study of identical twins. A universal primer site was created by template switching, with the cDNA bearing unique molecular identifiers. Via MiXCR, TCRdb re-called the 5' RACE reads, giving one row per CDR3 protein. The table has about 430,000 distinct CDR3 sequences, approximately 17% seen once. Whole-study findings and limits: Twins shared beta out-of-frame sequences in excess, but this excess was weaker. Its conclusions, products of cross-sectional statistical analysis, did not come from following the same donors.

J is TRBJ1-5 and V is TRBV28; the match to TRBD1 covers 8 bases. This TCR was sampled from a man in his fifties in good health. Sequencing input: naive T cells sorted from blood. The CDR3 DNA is TGTGCCAGCAGTCCCTTGTGGACAGGGTATAATCAGCCCCAGCATTTT. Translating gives CASSPLWTGYNQPQHF. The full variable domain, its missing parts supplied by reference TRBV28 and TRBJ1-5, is DVKVTQSSRYLVKRTGEKVFLECVQDMDHENMFWYRQDPGLGLRLIYFSYDVKMKEKGDIPEGYSVSREKKERFSLILESASTNQTSMYLCASSPLWTGYNQPQHFGDGTRLSIL.